Sequencing of this T cell receptor (beta chain) was carried out in a study of blood T cell repertoires in COVID-19. Trimming took off 7 bases at V and 6 bases at J, with 6 bases between the two ends. Looked up from germline, CDR1 is KGHDR and CDR2 is SFDVKD. This CDR3 is built from 10 residues. Authors' processing steps: Reference gene primer amplification gave nucleated cell count estimates. Produced via immunoSEQ multiplex PCR; TCRdb's table is partial and in-frame only. Clonal size and the V and J genes are those of that table, whereas D and trimming came from the DNA. The table records around 700,000 clones, about nine tenths of them present only once.

The chain employs TRBV24-1 and TRBJ2-7, with unresolved D. Input material: peripheral blood. This TCR was recovered from a woman aged 18-29 years with acute or convalescent COVID-19. The CDR3 DNA follows: TGTGCCACCAGCGTCCTCGAGCAGTACTTC. Protein product: CATSVLEQYF.